The 25 T cell receptor beta chains given below trace back to one sample, sequenced in a study of T cell changes during pregnancy in multiple sclerosis. The assay was immunoSEQ multiplex PCR, and TCRdb's table has in-frame clones only and misses some. There are 65,000 to 85,000 clones in the sample; nearly 95% occur only once, and more than 0.85% lies in the top ten. Sequenced here: peripheral blood, sampled in the second trimester of pregnancy. The receptors originated from a female donor in good health, enrolled as a control in a pregnancy study.

The gene calls are TRBV2 and TRBJ2-7; D call uncertain. The CDR3 is 12 residues long. The germline V gene has CDR1 SNHLY and CDR2 FYNNEI. V was shortened by 6 bases and J by 4 bases, with 10 bases between the two germline ends. The CDR3 DNA follows: TGTGCCAGCAGCGATAGAGCGTACGAGCAGTACTTC. The encoded protein is CASSDRAYEQYF.

The CDR3 region has the DNA TGTGCCAGCAGCTTACAGCGCTCTAGCACAGATACGCAGTATTTT. Its protein is CASSLQRSSTDTQYF. The chain combines TRBV7-2 with TRBJ2-3, with unresolved D. Germline lookup yields CDR1 SGHTA and CDR2 FQGNSA. This CDR3 is 15 amino acids long. V lost 2 bases and J lost 0, with 9 bases in between. Based on the CDR3 plus reference TRBV7-2 and TRBJ2-3, the full variable domain is GAGVSQSPSNKVTEKGKDVELRCDPISGHTALYWYRQSLGQGLEFLIYFQGNSAPDKSGLPSDRFSAERTGGSVSTLTIQRTQQEDSAVYLCASSLQRSSTDTQYFGPGTRLTVL.

V gene TRBV18 combines with J gene TRBJ1-5; 7 bases align to TRBD1. Germline values: CDR1 KGHSH, CDR2 LQKENI. V was pared by 5 bases and J by 0 bases, with 4 bases of the junction left unmatched. This CDR3 is built from 15 residues. Here the CDR3 DNA reads TGTGCCAGCTCAACAGGGGTGAATAGCAATCAGCCCCAGCATTTT. As protein: CASSTGVNSNQPQHF. Full variable domain (rest looked up from reference TRBV18 and TRBJ1-5): NAGVMQNPRHLVRRRGQEARLRCSPMKGHSHVYWYRQLPEEGLKFMVYLQKENIIDESGMPKERFSAEFPKEGPSILRIQQVVRGDSAAYFCASSTGVNSNQPQHFGDGTRLSIL.

The chain uses TRBV28 and TRBJ2-5; 7 bases line up with TRBD1. Trimming removed 1 base from V and 5 bases from J; junction bases left unmatched: 16. This CDR3 contains 18 residues. Germline V lookup: CDR1 MDHEN, CDR2 SYDVKM. CDR3 region: CASSLSLDREVVGETQYF. CDR3 DNA sequence: TGTGCCAGCAGTTTATCCCTTGACAGGGAAGTCGTCGGGGAGACCCAGTACTTC. The full variable domain, in which reference TRBV28 and TRBJ2-5 provide the parts outside the CDR3, is DVKVTQSSRYLVKRTGEKVFLECVQDMDHENMFWYRQDPGLGLRLIYFSYDVKMKEKGDIPEGYSVSREKKERFSLILESASTNQTSMYLCASSLSLDREVVGETQYFGPGTRLLVL.

The chain has TRBV27 and TRBJ2-7; 7 nucleotides align to TRBD1. Germline V lookup: CDR1 MNHEY, CDR2 SMNVEV (reference sequence). This CDR3 contains 15 residues. The junction had 10 bases not matched to a gene; V was cut back by 6 bases and J by 2 bases. The CDR3 spells CASSLDPQGAYEQYF. The CDR3 DNA reads as TGTGCCAGCAGCCTCGACCCCCAGGGGGCCTACGAGCAGTACTTC.

The rearrangement links TRBV7-2 to TRBJ2-3; 9 bases agree with TRBD2. The CDR3 runs 16 residues. Germline V gene data show CDR1 as SGHTA and CDR2 as FQGNSA. Trimming removed 5 bases from V and 4 bases from J; junction bases left unmatched: 10. CDR3 nucleotide sequence: TGTGCCAGCAGCGCCAGCCCTAGCGGGAATGCAGATACGCAGTATTTT. Residues: CASSASPSGNADTQYF.

This sequence joins TRBV5-1 and TRBJ2-7; 12 bases line up with TRBD2. In germline, CDR1 is SGHRS, CDR2 YFSETQ. CDR3 length equals 16 residues. The trim removed 2 bases at V and 9 bases at J, leaving 12 bases unmatched. CDR3 in DNA: TGCGCCAGCAGCTTCCTAGCGGGAGGGCCGATGGCAGTGCAGTACTTC. Translating it yields CASSFLAGGPMAVQYF.

The V call is TRBV21-1, the J call TRBJ2-7; the table's TRBD1 call for D was not verified on the DNA. TRBV21-1 is deemed a pseudogene. The CDR3 has 16 residues. The DNA for the CDR3 is TGTGCCAGCAGCAAGGGACAGCCCAAACCATCCTACGAGCAGTACTTC. The encoded protein is CASSKGQPKPSYEQYF.

This chain links TRBV4-2 with TRBJ2-7, with D perhaps TRBD2 (6 bases). Between the trimmed V and J ends, which lost 0 bases and 2 bases, there was a span of 17 bases. Germline CDR1 and CDR2: LGHNA and YNFKEQ. The CDR3 spans 17 residues. As DNA, the CDR3 is TGTGCCAGCAGCCAAGAACAAGGTGGCGGGACGGCCTACGAGCAGTACTTC. This codes for CASSQEQGGGTAYEQYF.

The chain links TRBV27 to TRBJ2-2; a possible D gene is TRBD1 (6 bases). The V end lost 7 bases, the J end lost 4 bases, and 10 bases lay between the germline ends. CDR3 size: 13 residues. The germline V gene encodes CDR1 MNHEY and CDR2 SMNVEV (reference sequence). CDR3 bases: TGTGCCAGCACCGACAGGCTCACCGGGGAGCTGTTTTTT. As protein: CASTDRLTGELFF.

V and J are TRBV5-1 and TRBJ2-7; 10 nucleotides match TRBD1. Trimming at V came to 4 bases and at J to 5 bases, leaving 9 bases not matched to a gene. CDR1 SGHRS and CDR2 YFSETQ come from the germline V gene. The CDR3 has 15 amino acids. The DNA of the CDR3 is TGCGCCAGCAGCGGTTCGGGACAGGGGCCCAACGAGCAGTACTTC. This codes for CASSGSGQGPNEQYF.

The rearrangement joins TRBV28 to TRBJ2-7; 8 nucleotides align to TRBD2. This CDR3 spans 15 amino acids. Germline CDR1 is MDHEN and CDR2 is SYDVKM. The V segment lost 5 bases and the J segment 4 bases; nucleotides outside the gene matches: 10. Written as DNA, the CDR3 is TGTGCCAGCAGTACCCGAGCGGGAGTAAGGTACGAGCAGTACTTC. It codes for CASSTRAGVRYEQYF.

The V and J genes are TRBV6-1 and TRBJ1-4; tentatively, D is TRBD1 (6 bases). Trimming left V 2 bases short and J 8 bases short, with 15 bases between. Germline CDR1 reads MNHNS; CDR2 reads SASEGT. The CDR3 has 15 amino acids. The CDR3 region has the DNA TGTGCCAGCAGTGAAAGGGGGGGTGGGGGCGAAAAACTGTTTTTT. This sequence encodes CASSERGGGGEKLFF.

The J gene is TRBJ2-7, the V gene TRBV6-5; 10 bases map to TRBD1. V was clipped by 6 bases and J by 3 bases; unmatched bases: 2. This CDR3 spans 13 amino acids. Germline CDR1 reads MNHEY; CDR2 reads SVGAGI. DNA for the CDR3: TGTGCCAGCAGCCGGGACAGGGGCTACGAGCAGTACTTC. Translating it yields CASSRDRGYEQYF.

The CDR3 reads CASSFPGNTEAFF. Written as DNA, the CDR3 is TGTGCCAGCAGTTTTCCAGGGAACACTGAAGCTTTCTTT. The chain is built from TRBV28 and TRBJ1-1; D unresolved. The V gene's germline CDR1 is MDHEN and CDR2 SYDVKM. The CDR3 runs 13 residues. Trimming took 3 bases from V and 1 from J, leaving 6 bases between them.

The rearrangement uses TRBV18 and TRBJ2-7, with D perhaps TRBD2 (7 bases). Germline V gives CDR1 KGHSH, CDR2 LQKENI. The CDR3 loop spans 14 amino acids. Between the trimmed V and J ends, which lost 3 bases and 3 bases, there was a span of 12 bases. The CDR3 DNA reads as TGTGCCAGCTCACCGGTGGGGGGGCACTACGAGCAGTACTTC. Protein product: CASSPVGGHYEQYF. Based on the CDR3 plus reference TRBV18 and TRBJ2-7, the full variable domain is NAGVMQNPRHLVRRRGQEARLRCSPMKGHSHVYWYRQLPEEGLKFMVYLQKENIIDESGMPKERFSAEFPKEGPSILRIQQVVRGDSAAYFCASSPVGGHYEQYFGPGTRLTVT.

The chain is built from TRBV11-2 and TRBJ2-5; D not resolved. CDR1 SGHAT and CDR2 FQNNGV come from the germline V gene. Trimming cost V 1 base and J 2 bases, with 14 bases left between them. The CDR3 has 16 amino acids. CDR3: CASSLGTSVYQETQYF. CDR3 coding DNA: TGTGCCAGCAGCTTAGGAACCTCAGTTTATCAAGAGACCCAGTACTTC.

This clone was found once. The CDR3 DNA reads TGTGCCAGCAGTCCTCAGGGACCCGGGACAGCCTTTTACGAGCAGTACTTC. Residues: CASSPQGPGTAFYEQYF. The V and J genes are TRBV27 and TRBJ2-7; 7 bases align to TRBD1. The CDR3 runs 17 residues. Losses at the gene ends were 5 bases for V and 4 bases for J; bases not matched to a gene: 17. CDR1 and CDR2 (germline): MNHEY, SMNVEV (reference sequence).

The V and J genes are TRBV7-8 and TRBJ2-7; tentative D call: TRBD2 (6 bases). Germline assignment: CDR1 SGHVS and CDR2 FQNEAQ. Trimming cost V 2 bases and J 6 bases, with 14 bases left between them. This CDR3 region has 14 residues. The CDR3 sequence is CASSLMGLSGEQYF. The CDR3 region has the DNA TGTGCCAGCAGCTTAATGGGACTTTCCGGCGAGCAGTACTTC.

The rearrangement uses TRBV27 and TRBJ2-7; D gene ambiguous. Germline loops: CDR1 MNHEY, CDR2 SMNVEV (reference sequence). The CDR3 contains 13 residues. V lost 4 bases, J lost 3 bases, and 10 bases lay in between. CDR3 nucleotides: TGTGCCAGCAGTTCTGGCAGAATCTACGAGCAGTACTTC. Protein: CASSSGRIYEQYF.

In nucleotides, the CDR3 is TGTGCCATCAGTGAGGGGCAAGTTCAGCCCCAGCATTTT. Translated: CAISEGQVQPQHF. The chain carries TRBV10-3 and TRBJ1-5; no firm D call. This CDR3 has 13 amino acids. Germline V gene lookup returns CDR1 ENHRY and CDR2 SYGVKD. V lost 2 bases and J lost 6, with 8 bases in between.

The chain uses TRBV29-1 and TRBJ2-3; weak D call: TRBD2 (5 bases). CDR1 and CDR2 (germline): SQVTM, ANQGSEA. The CDR3 loop spans 15 amino acids. Trimming left V 4 bases short and J 3 bases short, with 17 bases between. CDR3 region: CSVGASGLGTDTQYF. CDR3 nucleotides: TGCAGCGTTGGGGCGAGCGGCCTAGGGACAGATACGCAGTATTTT.

The gene calls are TRBV19 and TRBJ2-3; D is undetermined. The V gene's germline CDR1 is LNHDA and CDR2 SQIVND (reference sequence). V was pared by 4 bases and J by 2 bases, with 4 bases between. This CDR3 comprises 12 residues. CDR3 sequence (DNA): TGTGCCAGTAGTACCTCCACAGATACGCAGTATTTT. This gives the protein CASSTSTDTQYF.

V and J are TRBV28 and TRBJ2-7, with 9 bases fitting TRBD2. The CDR3 is 13 amino acids. The germline gives CDR1 MDHEN, CDR2 SYDVKM. V lost 3 bases to trimming and J lost 3 bases; unmatched junction nucleotides: 0. The CDR3 DNA reads TGTGCCAGCAGTTTGACTAGCGGCTACGAGCAGTACTTC. Translation gives CASSLTSGYEQYF.

The rearrangement uses TRBV11-3 and TRBJ1-2; 7 positions match TRBD1. V gave up 4 bases and J gave up 8 bases; unmatched junction bases: 13. This CDR3 is 15 amino acids long. The germline CDR1 and CDR2 sequences are SGHNT and YENEEA. The CDR3 region has the DNA TGTGCCAGCAGCTGCCCAGGGGGAGCGTCGCGCGGCTACACCTTC. Translated: CASSCPGGASRGYTF.